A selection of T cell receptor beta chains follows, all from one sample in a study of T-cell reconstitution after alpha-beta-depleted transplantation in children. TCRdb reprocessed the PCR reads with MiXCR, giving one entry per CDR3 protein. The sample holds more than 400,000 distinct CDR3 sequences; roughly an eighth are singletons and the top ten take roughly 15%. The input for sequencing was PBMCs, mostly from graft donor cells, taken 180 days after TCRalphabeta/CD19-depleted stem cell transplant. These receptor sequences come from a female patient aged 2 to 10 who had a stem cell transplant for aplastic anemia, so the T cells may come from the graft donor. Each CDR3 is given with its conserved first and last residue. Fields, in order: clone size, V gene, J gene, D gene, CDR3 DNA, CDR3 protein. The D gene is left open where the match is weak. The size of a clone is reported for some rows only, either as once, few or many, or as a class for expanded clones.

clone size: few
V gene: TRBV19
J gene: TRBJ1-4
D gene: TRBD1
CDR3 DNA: TGTGCCAGTAGTATGAGGGACAGGGGGAAGGAGGAAAAACTGTTTTTT
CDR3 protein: CASSMRDRGKEEKLFF

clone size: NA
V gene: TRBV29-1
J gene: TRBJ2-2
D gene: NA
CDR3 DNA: TGCAGCGTTGAGGGGCGCGGGGAGCTGTTTTTT
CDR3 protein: CSVEGRGELFF

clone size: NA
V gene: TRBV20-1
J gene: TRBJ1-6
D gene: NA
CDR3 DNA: TGCAGTGCTAGAGCCCTCCCGGGACAACCACTGTCACCCCTCCACTTT
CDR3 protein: CSARALPGQPLSPLHF

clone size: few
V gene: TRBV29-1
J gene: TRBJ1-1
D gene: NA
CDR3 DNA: TGCAGCGTTGCGGGTCAGGGACAGAACACTGAAGCTTTCTTT
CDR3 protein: CSVAGQGQNTEAFF

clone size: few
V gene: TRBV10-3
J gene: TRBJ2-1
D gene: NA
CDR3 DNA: TGTGCCATCAGCCCCCTTGGAGATTCCTACAATGAGCAGTTCTTC
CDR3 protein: CAISPLGDSYNEQFF

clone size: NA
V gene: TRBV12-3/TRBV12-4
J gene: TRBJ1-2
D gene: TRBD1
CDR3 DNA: TGTGCCAGCAGTTTCCTGGACAGGGGGCTTTATGGCTACACCTTC
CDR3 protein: CASSFLDRGLYGYTF

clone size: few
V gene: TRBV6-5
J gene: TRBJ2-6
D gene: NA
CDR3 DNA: TGTGCCAGCAGTTACGGAGTCTCTGGGGCCAACGTCCTGACTTTC
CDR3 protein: CASSYGVSGANVLTF

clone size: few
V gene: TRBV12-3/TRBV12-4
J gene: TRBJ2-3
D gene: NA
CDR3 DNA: TGTGCCAGCAGTCCCCCAACGCGCCCAGATACGCAGTATTTT
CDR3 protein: CASSPPTRPDTQYF

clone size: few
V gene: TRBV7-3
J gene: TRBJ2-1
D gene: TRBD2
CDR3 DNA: TGTGCCAGCAGCTCCAGCGGCGGGAGCCTCAATGAGCAGTTCTTC
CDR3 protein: CASSSSGGSLNEQFF

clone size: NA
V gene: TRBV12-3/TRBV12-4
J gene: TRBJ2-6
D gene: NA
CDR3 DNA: TGTGCCAGCAGTCCAGGGGTAGGTGGGGCCAACGTCCTGACTTTC
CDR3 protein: CASSPGVGGANVLTF

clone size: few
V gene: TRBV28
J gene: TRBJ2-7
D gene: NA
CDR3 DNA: TGTGCCAGCAGTTTTTGGGGTCTCACCTACGAGCAGTACTTC
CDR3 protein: CASSFWGLTYEQYF

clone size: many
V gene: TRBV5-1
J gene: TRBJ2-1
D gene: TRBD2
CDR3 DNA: TGCGCCAGCAGCTCCGGTCAGTCTAGCGGGGGGGCGCCTGGCAATGAGCAGTTCTTC
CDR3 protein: CASSSGQSSGGAPGNEQFF

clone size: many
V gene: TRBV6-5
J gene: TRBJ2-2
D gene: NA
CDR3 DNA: TGTGCCAGCAGCCGGGAAGGACTGAACACCGGGGAGCTGTTTTTT
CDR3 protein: CASSREGLNTGELFF

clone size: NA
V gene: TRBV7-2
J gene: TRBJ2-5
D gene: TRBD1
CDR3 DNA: TGTGCCAGCAGCTCGGACAGGGATCGGATACGAGAGACCCAGTACTTC
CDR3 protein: CASSSDRDRIRETQYF

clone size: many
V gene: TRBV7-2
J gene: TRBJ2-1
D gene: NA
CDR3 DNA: TGTGCCAGCAGCTTTCGAGGGGGGCACACCAATGAGCAGTTCTTC
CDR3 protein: CASSFRGGHTNEQFF

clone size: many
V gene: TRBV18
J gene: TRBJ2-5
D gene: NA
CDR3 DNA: TGTGCCAGCTCACCACCGGTGCAAGAGACCCAGTACTTC
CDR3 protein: CASSPPVQETQYF

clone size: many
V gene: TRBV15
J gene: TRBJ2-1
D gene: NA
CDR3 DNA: TGTGCCACCAGCAGAGAGCCAAATGAGCAGTTCTTC
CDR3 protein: CATSREPNEQFF

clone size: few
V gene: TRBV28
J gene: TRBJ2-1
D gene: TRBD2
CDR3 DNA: TGTGCCAGCAGGGGAACGGGACTAGCGGGAGTAGAAGAGCAGTTCTTC
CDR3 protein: CASRGTGLAGVEEQFF

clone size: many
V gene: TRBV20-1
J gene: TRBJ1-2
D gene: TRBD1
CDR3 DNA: TGCAGTCCGGGACAGGGGGCGGACTATGGCTACACCTTC
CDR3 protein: CSPGQGADYGYTF

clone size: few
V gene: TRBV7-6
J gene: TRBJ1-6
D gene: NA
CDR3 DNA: TGTGCCAGCAGGGACGGGGGCTATAATTCACCCCTCCACTTT
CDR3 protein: CASRDGGYNSPLHF

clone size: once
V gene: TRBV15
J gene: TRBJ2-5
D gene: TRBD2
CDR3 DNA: TGTGCCACCAGCAGACCCGGGGAGGGGAAAGAGACCCAGTACTTC
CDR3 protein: CATSRPGEGKETQYF

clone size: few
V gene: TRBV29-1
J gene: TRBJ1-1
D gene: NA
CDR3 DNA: TGCAGCGTTGCCCTTGAAACCAGGAGGAACACTGAAGCTTTCTTT
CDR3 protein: CSVALETRRNTEAFF

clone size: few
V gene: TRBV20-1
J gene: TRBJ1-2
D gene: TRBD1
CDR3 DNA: TGCAGTGCTACCGGGACAGTAACTAACTATGGCTACACCTTC
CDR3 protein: CSATGTVTNYGYTF

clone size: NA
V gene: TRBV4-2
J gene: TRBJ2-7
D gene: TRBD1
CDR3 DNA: TGTGCCAGCAGCCAACCGGGACAGGTGCGCTCCTACGAGCAGTACTTC
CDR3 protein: CASSQPGQVRSYEQYF

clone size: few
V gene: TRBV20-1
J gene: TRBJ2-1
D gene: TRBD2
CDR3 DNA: TGCAGTGCTAGAGCCCTAGCGGGTCCGTGGGGTGAGCAGTTCTTC
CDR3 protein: CSARALAGPWGEQFF

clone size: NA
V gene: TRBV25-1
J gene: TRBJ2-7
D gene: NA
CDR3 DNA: TGTGCCAGCAGTGAATGGGGGACGGCCTCCTACGAGCAGTACTTC
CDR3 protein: CASSEWGTASYEQYF

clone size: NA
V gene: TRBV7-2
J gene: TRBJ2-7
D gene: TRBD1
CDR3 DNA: TGTGCCAGCAGCCCAGTACAGGGGAACGAGCAGTACTTC
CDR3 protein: CASSPVQGNEQYF

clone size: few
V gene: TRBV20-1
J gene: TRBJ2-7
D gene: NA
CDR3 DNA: TGCAGTGCTGAACGGGACTCGTCCTACGAGCAGTACTTC
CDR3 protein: CSAERDSSYEQYF

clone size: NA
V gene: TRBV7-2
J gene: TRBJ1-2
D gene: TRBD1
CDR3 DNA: TGTGCCAGCAGCTTAGAGGACAGGGTACGATATGGCTACACCTTC
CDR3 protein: CASSLEDRVRYGYTF

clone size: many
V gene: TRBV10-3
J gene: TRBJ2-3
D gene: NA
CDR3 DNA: TGTGCCATCAGTGATGGAGCGGATCCCACAGATACGCAGTATTTT
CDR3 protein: CAISDGADPTDTQYF

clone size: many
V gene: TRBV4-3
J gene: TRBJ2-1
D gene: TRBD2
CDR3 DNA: TGCGCCAGCAGCCAAGCGGGTATTGGACTAGCGGGAAATGAGCAGTTCTTC
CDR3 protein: CASSQAGIGLAGNEQFF

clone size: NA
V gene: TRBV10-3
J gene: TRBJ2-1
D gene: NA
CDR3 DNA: TGTGCCATCAGTGAGTCCGGCAGGGAAATTTCGAATGAGCAGTTCTTC
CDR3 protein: CAISESGREISNEQFF

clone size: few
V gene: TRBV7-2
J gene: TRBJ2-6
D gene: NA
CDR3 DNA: TGTGCCAGCAGTTCACAGCGGTTCTCTGGGGCCAACGTCCTGACTTTC
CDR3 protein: CASSSQRFSGANVLTF

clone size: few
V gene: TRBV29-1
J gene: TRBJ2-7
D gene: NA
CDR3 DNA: TGCAGCGTTCTCCGGTTAGGGACTGTCCCTTCCTACGAGCAGTACTTC
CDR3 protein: CSVLRLGTVPSYEQYF

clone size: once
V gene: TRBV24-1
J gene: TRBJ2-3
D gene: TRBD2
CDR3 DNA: TGTGCCATCAGTTTACCTTTTGGACTAGCGGGAGAAACAGATACGCAGTATTTT
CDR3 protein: CAISLPFGLAGETDTQYF

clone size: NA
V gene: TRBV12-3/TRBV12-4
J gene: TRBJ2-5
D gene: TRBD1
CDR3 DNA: TGTGCCAGCCGAGAAAGGGACAGACACCGAGAGACCCAGTACTTC
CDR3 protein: CASRERDRHRETQYF

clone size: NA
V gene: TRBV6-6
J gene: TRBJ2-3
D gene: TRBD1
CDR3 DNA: TGTGCCAGCACCAAGGGTGGGACAGGGACAGATACGCAGTATTTT
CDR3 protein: CASTKGGTGTDTQYF

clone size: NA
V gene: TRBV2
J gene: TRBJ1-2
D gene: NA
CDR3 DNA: TGTGCCAGCAGTCGGGACTTTCTAACCTCTAACTATGGCTACACCTTC
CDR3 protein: CASSRDFLTSNYGYTF

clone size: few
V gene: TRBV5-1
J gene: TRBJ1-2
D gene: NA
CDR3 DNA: TGCGCCAGCAGCTTGGCCCTGGACAGCATCTATGGCTACACCTTC
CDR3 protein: CASSLALDSIYGYTF

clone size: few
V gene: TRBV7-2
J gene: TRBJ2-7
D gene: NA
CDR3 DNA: TGTGCCAGCAGCTTAGACGGGGCCTGGGAGCAGTACTTC
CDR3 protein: CASSLDGAWEQYF

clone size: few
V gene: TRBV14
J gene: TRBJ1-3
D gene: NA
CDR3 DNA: TGTGCCAGCAGCCAATTGGGGAGCTCTGGAAACACCATATATTTT
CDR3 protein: CASSQLGSSGNTIYF

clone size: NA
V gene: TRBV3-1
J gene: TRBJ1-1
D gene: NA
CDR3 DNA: TGTGCCAGCAGCCAAGACGGGGTGAACACTGAAGCTTTCTTT
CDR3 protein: CASSQDGVNTEAFF

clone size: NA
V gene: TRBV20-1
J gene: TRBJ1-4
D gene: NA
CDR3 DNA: TGCAGTGCTAGAGATGGCACCCGGCATGAAAAACTGTTTTTT
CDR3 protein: CSARDGTRHEKLFF

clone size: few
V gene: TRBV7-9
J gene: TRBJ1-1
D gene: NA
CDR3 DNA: TGTGCCAGCAGCTTCGGGGACCGCTCAAAGTGGGAAGCTTTCTTT
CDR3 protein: CASSFGDRSKWEAFF

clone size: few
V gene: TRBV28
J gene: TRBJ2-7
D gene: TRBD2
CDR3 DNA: TGTGCCAGCAGTGGAAACGTAGCGGGAGCCTACGAGCAGTACTTC
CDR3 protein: CASSGNVAGAYEQYF

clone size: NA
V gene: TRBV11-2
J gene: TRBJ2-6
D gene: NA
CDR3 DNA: TGTGCCAGCAGCGCTGGTGCAGGGGAGAGTGCTGGGGCCAACGTCCTGACTTTC
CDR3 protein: CASSAGAGESAGANVLTF

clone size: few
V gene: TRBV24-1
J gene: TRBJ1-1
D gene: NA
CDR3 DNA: TGTGCCACCAGTGATTTTTTCGATAAAGCTTTCTTT
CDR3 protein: CATSDFFDKAFF

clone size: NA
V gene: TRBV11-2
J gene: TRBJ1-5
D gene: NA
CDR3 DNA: TGTGCCAGCAGCTTAGGTTCTTTCGGGTCGGGGGGCCGGCAGCCCCAGCATTTT
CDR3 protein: CASSLGSFGSGGRQPQHF

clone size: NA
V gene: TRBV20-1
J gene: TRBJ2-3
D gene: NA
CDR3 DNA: TGCAGTGCTCAGCAAGCGCGGGATAGCACAGATACGCAGTATTTT
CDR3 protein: CSAQQARDSTDTQYF

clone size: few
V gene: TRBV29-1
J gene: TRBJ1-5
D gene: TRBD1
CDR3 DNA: TGCAGCGTTGATTCCGGACAGGGGTCCAATCAGCCCCAGCATTTT
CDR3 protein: CSVDSGQGSNQPQHF

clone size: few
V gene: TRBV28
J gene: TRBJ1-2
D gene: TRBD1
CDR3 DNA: TGTGCCACCCGGGACAGGCCCTATGGCTACACCTTC
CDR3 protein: CATRDRPYGYTF

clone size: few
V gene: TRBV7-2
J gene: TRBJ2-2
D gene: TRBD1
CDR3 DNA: TGTGCCAGCAGCTTAAGACAGGGGCGTTCCACCGGGGAGCTGTTTTTT
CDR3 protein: CASSLRQGRSTGELFF

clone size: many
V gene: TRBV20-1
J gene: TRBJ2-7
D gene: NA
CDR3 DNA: TGCAGTGCTAGTCAAGGGGCAGGCCTTCTCTCCTACGAGCAGTACTTC
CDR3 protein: CSASQGAGLLSYEQYF

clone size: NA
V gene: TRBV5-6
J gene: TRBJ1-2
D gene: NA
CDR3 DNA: TGTGCCAGCAGCTCTCCAGACGGGGGCGTGGACAACTATGGCTACACCTTC
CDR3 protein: CASSSPDGGVDNYGYTF

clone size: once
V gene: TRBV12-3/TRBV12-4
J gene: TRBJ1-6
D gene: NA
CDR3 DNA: TGTGCCAGCAGCCCAGCCGGGGCAGCTAATTCACCCCTCCACTTT
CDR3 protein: CASSPAGAANSPLHF

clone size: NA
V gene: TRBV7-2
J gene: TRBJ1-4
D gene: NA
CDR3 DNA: TGTGCCAGCAGCTACGGACCCGCACGCGATGAAAAACTGTTTTTT
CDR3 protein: CASSYGPARDEKLFF

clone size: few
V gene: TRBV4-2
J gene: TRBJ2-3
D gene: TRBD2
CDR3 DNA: TGTGCCAGCAGCCAAGACGGGACTAGCCCCGGGGATACGCAGTATTTT
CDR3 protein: CASSQDGTSPGDTQYF

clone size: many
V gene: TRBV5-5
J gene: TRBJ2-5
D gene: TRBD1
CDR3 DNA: TGTGCCAGCAGCACCGGGACAGAAGAGACCCAGTACTTC
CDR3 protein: CASSTGTEETQYF

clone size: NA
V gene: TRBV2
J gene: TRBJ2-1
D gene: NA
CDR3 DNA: TGTGCCAGCAGTGAAGCGCTTGAGGTAGAGCAGTTCTTC
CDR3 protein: CASSEALEVEQFF